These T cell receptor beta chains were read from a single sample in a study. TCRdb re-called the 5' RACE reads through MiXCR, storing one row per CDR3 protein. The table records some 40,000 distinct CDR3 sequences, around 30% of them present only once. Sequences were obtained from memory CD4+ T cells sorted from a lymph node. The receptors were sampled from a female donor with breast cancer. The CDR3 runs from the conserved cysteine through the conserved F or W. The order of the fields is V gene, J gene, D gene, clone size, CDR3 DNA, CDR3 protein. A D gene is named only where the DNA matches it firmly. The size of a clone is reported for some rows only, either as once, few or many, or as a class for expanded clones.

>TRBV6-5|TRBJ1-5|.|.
TGTGCCAGCAGTCAACTCAGGGGTCCCCAGCATTTT
CASSQLRGPQHF
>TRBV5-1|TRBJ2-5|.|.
TGCGCCAGCAGCTTGACGACTATCCCATCGGAGACCCAGTACTTC
CASSLTTIPSETQYF
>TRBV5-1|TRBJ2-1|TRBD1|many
TGCGCCAGCAGCTTGGCCGGGACAGCGAACAATGAGCAGTTCTTC
CASSLAGTANNEQFF
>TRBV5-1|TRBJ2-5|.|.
TGCGCCAGCAGCGACCCCCGCGAGACCCAGTACTTC
CASSDPRETQYF
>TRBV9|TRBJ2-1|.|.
TGTGCCAGCAGCTCTGGAATATACTCCTACAATGAGCAGTTCTTC
CASSSGIYSYNEQFF
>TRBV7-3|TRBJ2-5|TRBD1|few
TGTGCCAGCAGCCCGACAGGGCTCCAAGAGACCCAGTACTTC
CASSPTGLQETQYF
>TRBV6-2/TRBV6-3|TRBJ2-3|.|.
TGTGCCAGCAGTTACGACCTAACTTCAAGTACGCAGTATTTT
CASSYDLTSSTQYF
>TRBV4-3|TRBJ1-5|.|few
TGCGCCAGCAGCCAAGACCGGGCAAATCAGCCCCAGCATTTT
CASSQDRANQPQHF
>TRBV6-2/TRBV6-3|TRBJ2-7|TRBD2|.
TGTGCCAGAGCCCCCAAGCGGGGGGTAAAGGAGCAGTACTTC
CARAPKRGVKEQYF
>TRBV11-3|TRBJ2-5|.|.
TGTGCCAGCAGCGCCCGAACAGGGCAGGAGACCCAGTACTTC
CASSARTGQETQYF
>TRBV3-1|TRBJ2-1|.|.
TGTGCCAGCAGCCAAGTTCGGGGATCAACCTACAATGAGCAGTTCTTC
CASSQVRGSTYNEQFF
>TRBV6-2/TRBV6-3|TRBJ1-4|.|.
TGTGCCAGCAGCCAGATACGCCGGGACTTCTTCATTCCTAATGAAAAACTGTTTTTT
CASSQIRRDFFIPNEKLFF
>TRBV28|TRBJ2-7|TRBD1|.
TGTGCCAGCATCGGCACTCCGGGACAGAGCAACTACGAGCAGTACTTC
CASIGTPGQSNYEQYF
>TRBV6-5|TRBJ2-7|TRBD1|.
TGTGCCAGCAGTTACTATGGGACAGGGACCTACGAGCAGTACTTC
CASSYYGTGTYEQYF
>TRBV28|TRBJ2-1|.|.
TGTGCCAGCAGTTACGACAGGAGGAAGGGTCACAATGAGCAGTTCTTC
CASSYDRRKGHNEQFF
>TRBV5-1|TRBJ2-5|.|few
TGCGCCAGCAGCTTGGAAATTCGGACCCAAGAGACCCAGTACTTC
CASSLEIRTQETQYF
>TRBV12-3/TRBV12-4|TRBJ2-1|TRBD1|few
TGTGCCAGCAGTTCTACCGGGACAGGGGTGAATGAGCAGTTCTTC
CASSSTGTGVNEQFF
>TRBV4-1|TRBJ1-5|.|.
TGCGCCAGCAGCCGACTACTGAGTAGCAATCAGCCCCAGCATTTT
CASSRLLSSNQPQHF
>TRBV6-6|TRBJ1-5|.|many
TGTGCCAGCAGTTCCGACTATAGCAATCAGCCCCAGCATTTT
CASSSDYSNQPQHF
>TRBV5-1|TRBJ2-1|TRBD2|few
TGCGCCAGCCGCCTGGCTAGCGGGCCCCATGAGCAGTTCTTC
CASRLASGPHEQFF
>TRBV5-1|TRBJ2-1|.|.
TGCGCCAGCAGGGACTCCCCCTCGAACAATGAGCAGTTCTTC
CASRDSPSNNEQFF
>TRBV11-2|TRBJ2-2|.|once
TGTGCCAGCAGCCCGAGGAGTCTGAACACCGGGGAGCTGTTTTTT
CASSPRSLNTGELFF
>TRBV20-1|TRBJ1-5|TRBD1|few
TGCAGTGCTAACCTGCCGGGACAGGGGGGCAATCAGCCCCAGCATTTT
CSANLPGQGGNQPQHF
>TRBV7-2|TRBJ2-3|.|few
TGTGCCAGCAGCCCCTTTCATACGCAGTATTTT
CASSPFHTQYF
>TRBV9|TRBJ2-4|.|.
TGTGCCAGCAGCGGCAGGGATGCCAAAAACATTCAGTACTTC
CASSGRDAKNIQYF
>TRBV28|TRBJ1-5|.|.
TGTGCCAGCAGGCGTAGCAATCAGCCCCAGCATTTT
CASRRSNQPQHF
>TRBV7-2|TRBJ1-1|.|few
TGTGCCAGCAGCCGACAAGCGGGGAACACTGAAGCTTTCTTT
CASSRQAGNTEAFF
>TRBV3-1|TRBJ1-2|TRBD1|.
TGTGCCAGCAGCCAAGGGGACAGGGGCCATGGCTACACCTTC
CASSQGDRGHGYTF
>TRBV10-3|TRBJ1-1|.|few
TGTGCCATCACGGAAGAGGACAGCCCTGAAGCTTTCTTT
CAITEEDSPEAFF
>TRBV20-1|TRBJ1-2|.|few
TGCAGTGCTAGCGGATTAGGGGCCATTGGTGGCTACACCTTC
CSASGLGAIGGYTF
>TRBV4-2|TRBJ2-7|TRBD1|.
TGTGCCAGCAGCCAAGCTGGGGACAGCTCCTACGAGCAGTACTTC
CASSQAGDSSYEQYF
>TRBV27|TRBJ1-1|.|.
TGTACCAGCAGTTCGGACTGGGCGAACACTGAAGCTTTCTTT
CTSSSDWANTEAFF
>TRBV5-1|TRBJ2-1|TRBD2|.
TGCGCCAGCAGCTTGGAACGGGCGGGAGGGCTTTCAAATGAGCAGTTCTTC
CASSLERAGGLSNEQFF
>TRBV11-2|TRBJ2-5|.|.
TGTGCCAGCGCCCCTGGGGCGGGGCAAGAGACCCAGTACTTC
CASAPGAGQETQYF
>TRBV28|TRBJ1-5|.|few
TGTGCCGGATCGAGAAGAAATCAGCCCCAGCATTTT
CAGSRRNQPQHF
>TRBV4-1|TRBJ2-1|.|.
TGCGCCAGCAGCCAGCCGATCCCGGACCTGACCCGACCCCAGGGTTCCTACAATGAGCAGTTCTTC
CASSQPIPDLTRPQGSYNEQFF
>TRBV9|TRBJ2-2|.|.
TGTGCCAGCAGCGTAGGTCACGCGAACACCGGGGAGCTGTTTTTT
CASSVGHANTGELFF
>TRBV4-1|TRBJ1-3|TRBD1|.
TGCGCCAGCAGCCAAGGACACCAGACAGGGTTCGGAAACACCATATATTTT
CASSQGHQTGFGNTIYF
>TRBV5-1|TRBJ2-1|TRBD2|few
TGCGCCAGCAGCTCAACCGGGACTAGCGGTGCGAGGGGCTACAATGAGCAGTTCTTC
CASSSTGTSGARGYNEQFF
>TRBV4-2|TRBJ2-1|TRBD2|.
TGTGCCAGCAGCCAAGATCCTGGACGGGAGGGGGATTCGTTCTTC
CASSQDPGREGDSFF
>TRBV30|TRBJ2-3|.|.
TGTGCCTGGACCCACCGGACGGATACGCAGTATTTT
CAWTHRTDTQYF
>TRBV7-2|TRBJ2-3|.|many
TGTGCCAGCAGCTTAGGGGGGCATTCCACAGATACGCAGTATTTT
CASSLGGHSTDTQYF
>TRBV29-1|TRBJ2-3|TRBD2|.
TGCAGCACCATACCCGGGACTAGTGGCGATACGCAGTATTTT
CSTIPGTSGDTQYF
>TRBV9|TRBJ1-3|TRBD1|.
TGTGCCAGCAGCGAAGAGGGACAGGGATCAAACACCATATATTTT
CASSEEGQGSNTIYF
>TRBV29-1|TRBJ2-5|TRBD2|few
TGCAGCGTTGATTCCGGGAGGGGTGGAGGGCAAGAGACCCAGTACTTC
CSVDSGRGGGQETQYF
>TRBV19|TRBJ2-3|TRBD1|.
TGTGCCAGTAGCGACAGGGGTTCCACAGATACGCAGTATTTT
CASSDRGSTDTQYF
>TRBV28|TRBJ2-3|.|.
TGTGCCAGCAGTTTATCTGTTACGCAGTATTTT
CASSLSVTQYF
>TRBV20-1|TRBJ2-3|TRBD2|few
TGCAGTGCTAGCCCCCGGGGGGGAGCGGATACGCAGTATTTT
CSASPRGGADTQYF
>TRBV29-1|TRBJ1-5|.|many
TGCAGCGTCGGGGGGGAAGATCAGCCCCAGCATTTT
CSVGGEDQPQHF
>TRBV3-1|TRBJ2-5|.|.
TGTGCCAGCAGCCAAGATGGGGCGGTCGCTTCCCAAGAGACCCAGTACTTC
CASSQDGAVASQETQYF
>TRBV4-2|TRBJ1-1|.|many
TGTGCCAGCAGCCAAGATAAGGGGCGGGGAGCTTTCTTT
CASSQDKGRGAFF
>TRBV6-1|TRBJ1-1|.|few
TGTGCCAGCAGTCGAGTCGCTGAAGCTTTCTTT
CASSRVAEAFF
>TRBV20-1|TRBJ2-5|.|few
TGCAGTGCTAAAACTGAATACCAAGAGACCCAGTACTTC
CSAKTEYQETQYF
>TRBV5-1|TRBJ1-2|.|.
TGCGCCAGCAGCTTGGTTGCAAGTGTTGTCAAGAACTATGGCTACACCTTC
CASSLVASVVKNYGYTF
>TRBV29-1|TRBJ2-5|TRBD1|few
TGCAGCGTTGAGGCGGGTACAGGGGGCGAGACCCAGTACTTC
CSVEAGTGGETQYF